This T cell receptor beta chain emerged from a study of CD8 T cells in ankylosing spondylitis. Regarding the study as a whole: Among TCR beta sequences, a motif of eight highly homologous variants appeared characteristic of ankylosing spondylitis blood. Some of these motif variants have turned up before, in reports on reactive arthritis synovial fluid and blood.

To note about this clonotype: Its antigen is as yet unknown.

TCRdb itself ran the 5' RACE reads through MiXCR, one entry per CDR3 protein. The table lists around 250,000 distinct CDR3 sequences, over 30% of them singletons. Trimming took 0 bases from V and 2 from J, leaving 11 bases between them. Germline CDR1 is MGHRA and CDR2 is YSYEKL. CDR3 length: 15 amino acids. Sequencing was carried out using blood, either unsorted or a sorted T cell fraction (not recorded which). The rearrangement uses TRBV4-1 and TRBJ2-7; D is possibly TRBD2 (6 bases). This clonotype was sampled from a male donor with ankylosing spondylitis or in good health (not recorded which). CDR3 amino acids: CASSQEAGPPYEQYF. The CDR3 DNA is TGCGCCAGCAGCCAAGAAGCGGGCCCTCCCTACGAGCAGTACTTC.